This T cell receptor (beta chain) was found in a study of shared clonotypes between healthy human individuals. Findings and limits, study-wide: Rarefaction demonstrated incomplete sorted-subset sequencing despite large depth.

A note on this clone: As yet, its antigen is unknown.

Trimming took 0 bases from V and 4 from J, leaving 17 bases between them. The CDR3 consists of 17 residues. Germline lookup yields CDR1 SGDLS and CDR2 YYNGEE. For every subset, genomic DNA was evenly distributed across several immunoSEQ plates. Some clones are missing from TCRdb's copy, which holds only in-frame ones; the method was immunoSEQ multiplex PCR. The sample includes under 1,100,000 clones, 75% to 85% of them seen just once. The sample comprised memory CD4+ T cells from PBMCs. Specified subset: CD45RA-negative fraction. The rearrangement links TRBV9 to TRBJ2-1; D possibly corresponds to TRBD2 (5 bases). This TCR was sampled from a man aged 18 to 30 in good health. Some clones in this sample may be carry-over from other donors' samples. In nucleotides, the CDR3 is TGTGCCAGCAGCGTAGGAGGGTGGCAGGCGAGATACAATGAGCAGTTCTTC. It translates to CASSVGGWQARYNEQFF.